The source of this TCR beta chain is a study of blood T cell repertoires in COVID-19. Study-level background: In each case, the material was cDNA or gDNA derived from T cells, B-cell-depleted T cells, or PBMCs.

Deletions cut 6 bases from V and 6 bases from J, with 11 bases between. The CDR3 has 13 amino acids. The table came from immunoSEQ multiplex PCR; TCRdb's copy has only in-frame clones and leaves some out. The table includes approximately 300,000 clones, 70% to 90% detected once. Enrolled through a virtual design, the participants were between roughly 18 and 90 years of age and came from 24 US areas. Membership in each cohort depended on participant-reported clinical history. Either two negative PCRs, clearance, or symptom resolution qualified Cohort 3 donors as recovered. Sequencing was performed on PBMCs or T cells enriched from blood (not recorded which). The TCR originated in a woman in her 30s who had recovered from COVID-19. The chain couples TRBV12-3 or TRBV12-4 to TRBJ1-4, with D perhaps matching TRBD1 (6 bases). The CDR3 DNA is TGTGCCAGCAGCTGGGACACCGATGAAAAACTGTTTTTT. It encodes CASSWDTDEKLFF.